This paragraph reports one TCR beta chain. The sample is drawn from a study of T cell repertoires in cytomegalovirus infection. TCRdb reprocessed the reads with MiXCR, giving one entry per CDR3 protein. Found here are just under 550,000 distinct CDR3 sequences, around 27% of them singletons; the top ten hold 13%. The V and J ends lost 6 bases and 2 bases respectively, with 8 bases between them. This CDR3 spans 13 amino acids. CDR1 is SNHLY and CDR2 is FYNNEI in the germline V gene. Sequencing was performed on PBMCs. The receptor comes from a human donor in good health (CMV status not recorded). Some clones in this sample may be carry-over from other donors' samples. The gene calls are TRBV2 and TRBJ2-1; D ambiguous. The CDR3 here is CASSRITYNEQFF. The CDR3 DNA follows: TGTGCCAGCAGCCGAATAACCTACAATGAGCAGTTCTTC.